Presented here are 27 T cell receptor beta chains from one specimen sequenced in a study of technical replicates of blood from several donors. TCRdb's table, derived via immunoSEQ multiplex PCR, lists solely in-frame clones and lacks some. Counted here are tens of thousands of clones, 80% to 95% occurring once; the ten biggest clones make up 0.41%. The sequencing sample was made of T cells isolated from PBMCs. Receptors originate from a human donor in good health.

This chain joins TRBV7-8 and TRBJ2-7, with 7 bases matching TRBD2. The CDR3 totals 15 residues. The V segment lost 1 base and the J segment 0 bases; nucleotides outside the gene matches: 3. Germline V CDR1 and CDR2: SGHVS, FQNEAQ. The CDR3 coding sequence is TGTGCCAGCAGCTTAGTTGCGGGAGTCTCCTACGAGCAGTACTTC. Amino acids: CASSLVAGVSYEQYF.

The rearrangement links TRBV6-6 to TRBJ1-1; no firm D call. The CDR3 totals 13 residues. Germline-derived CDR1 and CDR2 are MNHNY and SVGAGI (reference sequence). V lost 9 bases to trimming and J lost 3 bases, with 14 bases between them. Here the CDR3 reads CASRLGDDTEAFF. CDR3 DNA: TGTGCCAGTCGACTCGGGGATGACACTGAAGCTTTCTTT.

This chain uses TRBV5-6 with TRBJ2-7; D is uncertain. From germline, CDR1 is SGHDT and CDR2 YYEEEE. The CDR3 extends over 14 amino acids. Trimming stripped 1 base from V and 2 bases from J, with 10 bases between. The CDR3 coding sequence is TGTGCCAGCAGCTTGTCCCTCAGGCCCTACGAGCAGTACTTC. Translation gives CASSLSLRPYEQYF. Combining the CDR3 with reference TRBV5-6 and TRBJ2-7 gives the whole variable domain DAGVTQSPTHLIKTRGQQVTLRCSPKSGHDTVSWYQQALGQGPQFIFQYYEEEERQRGNFPDRFSGHQFPNYSSELNVNALLLGDSALYLCASSLSLRPYEQYFGPGTRLTVT.

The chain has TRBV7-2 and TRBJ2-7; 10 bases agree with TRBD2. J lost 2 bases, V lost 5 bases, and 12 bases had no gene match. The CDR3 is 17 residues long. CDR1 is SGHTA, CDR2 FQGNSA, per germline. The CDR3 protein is CASSPILLAGAPYEQYF. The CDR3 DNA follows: TGTGCCAGCAGCCCCATCCTCCTAGCGGGAGCACCCTACGAGCAGTACTTC.

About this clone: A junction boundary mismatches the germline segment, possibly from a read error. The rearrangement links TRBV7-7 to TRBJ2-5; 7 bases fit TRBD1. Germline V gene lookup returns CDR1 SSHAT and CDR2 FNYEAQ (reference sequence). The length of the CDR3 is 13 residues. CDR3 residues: CASSLDRQETQYF. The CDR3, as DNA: TGTGCTAGCAGCCTGGACAGGCAAGAGACCCAGTACTTC.

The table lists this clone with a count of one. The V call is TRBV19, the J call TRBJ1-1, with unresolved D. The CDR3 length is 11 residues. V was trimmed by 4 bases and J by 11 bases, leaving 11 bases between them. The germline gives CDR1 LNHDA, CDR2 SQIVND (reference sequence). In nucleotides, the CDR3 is TGTGCCAGTAGTACTTTGAATGAGGCTTTCTTT. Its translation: CASSTLNEAFF.

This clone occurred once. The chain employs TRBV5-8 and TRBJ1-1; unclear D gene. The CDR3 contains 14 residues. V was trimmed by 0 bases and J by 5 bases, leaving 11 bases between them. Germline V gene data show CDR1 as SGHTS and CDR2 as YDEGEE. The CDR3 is CASSLGPGWTEAFF. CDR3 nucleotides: TGTGCCAGCAGCTTGGGACCAGGCTGGACTGAAGCTTTCTTT.

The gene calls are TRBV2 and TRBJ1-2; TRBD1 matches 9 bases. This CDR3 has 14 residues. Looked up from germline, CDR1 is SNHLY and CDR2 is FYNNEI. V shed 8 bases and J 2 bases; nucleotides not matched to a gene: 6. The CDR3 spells CASPGTGSNYGYTF. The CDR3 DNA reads TGTGCCAGCCCCGGGACAGGGTCCAACTATGGCTACACCTTC.

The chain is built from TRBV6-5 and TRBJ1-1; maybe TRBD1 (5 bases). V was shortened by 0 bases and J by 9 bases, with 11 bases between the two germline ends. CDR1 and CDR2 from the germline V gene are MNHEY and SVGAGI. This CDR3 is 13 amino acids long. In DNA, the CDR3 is TGTGCCAGCAGTTACTCGGAGGGACTGAAAGCTTTCTTT. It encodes CASSYSEGLKAFF.

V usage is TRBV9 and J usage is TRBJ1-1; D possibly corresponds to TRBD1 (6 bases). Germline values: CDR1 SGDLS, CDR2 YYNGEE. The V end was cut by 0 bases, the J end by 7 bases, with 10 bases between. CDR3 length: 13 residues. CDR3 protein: CASSVEGDIEAFF. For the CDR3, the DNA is TGTGCCAGCAGCGTAGAGGGGGACATTGAAGCTTTCTTT.

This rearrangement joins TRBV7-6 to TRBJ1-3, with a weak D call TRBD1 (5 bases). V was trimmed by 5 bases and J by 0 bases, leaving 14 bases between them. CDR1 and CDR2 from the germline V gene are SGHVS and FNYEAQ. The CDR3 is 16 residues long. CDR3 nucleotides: TGTGCCAGCAGCGGGGGGGTTATCGCCTCTGGAAACACCATATATTTT. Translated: CASSGGVIASGNTIYF.

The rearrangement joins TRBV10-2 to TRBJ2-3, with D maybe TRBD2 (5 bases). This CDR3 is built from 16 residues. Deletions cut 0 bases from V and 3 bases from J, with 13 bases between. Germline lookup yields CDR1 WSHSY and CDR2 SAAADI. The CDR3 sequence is CASSESRGSVTDTQYF. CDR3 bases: TGCGCCAGCAGTGAGTCGCGTGGGAGTGTAACAGATACGCAGTATTTT.

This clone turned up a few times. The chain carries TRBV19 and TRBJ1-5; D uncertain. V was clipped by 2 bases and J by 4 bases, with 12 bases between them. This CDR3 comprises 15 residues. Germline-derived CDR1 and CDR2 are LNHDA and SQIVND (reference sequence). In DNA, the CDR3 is TGTGCCAGTAGTATATGGGCGGGGAATAATCAGCCCCAGCATTTT. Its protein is CASSIWAGNNQPQHF.

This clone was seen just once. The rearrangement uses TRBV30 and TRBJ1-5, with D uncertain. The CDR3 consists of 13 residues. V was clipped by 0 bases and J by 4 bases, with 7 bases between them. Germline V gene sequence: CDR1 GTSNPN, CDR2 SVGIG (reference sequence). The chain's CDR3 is CAWSVGPNQPQHF. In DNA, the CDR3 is TGTGCCTGGAGTGTGGGCCCTAATCAGCCCCAGCATTTT.

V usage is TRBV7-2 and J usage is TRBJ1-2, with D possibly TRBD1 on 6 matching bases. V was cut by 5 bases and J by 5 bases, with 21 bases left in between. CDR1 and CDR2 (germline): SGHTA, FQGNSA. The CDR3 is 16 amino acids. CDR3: CASSLTGTTTPYGYTF. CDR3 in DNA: TGTGCCAGCAGCCTCACCGGGACAACGACCCCGTATGGCTACACCTTC.

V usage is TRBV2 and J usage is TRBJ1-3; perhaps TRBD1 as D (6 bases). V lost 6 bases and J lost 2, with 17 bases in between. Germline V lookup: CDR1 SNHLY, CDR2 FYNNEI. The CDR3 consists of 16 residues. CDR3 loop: CASRQISRGTGNTIYF. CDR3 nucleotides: TGTGCCAGCAGGCAAATCTCCAGGGGCACTGGAAACACCATATATTTT.

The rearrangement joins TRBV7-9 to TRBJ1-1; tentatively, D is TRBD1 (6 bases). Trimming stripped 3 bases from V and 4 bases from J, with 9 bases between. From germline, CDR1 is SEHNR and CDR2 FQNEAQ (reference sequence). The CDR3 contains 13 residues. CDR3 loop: CASSLTGGTEAFF. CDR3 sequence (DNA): TGTGCCAGCAGCTTGACAGGTGGCACTGAAGCTTTCTTT.

The CDR3 DNA reads as TGTGCCAGCAGCTTAGGGACTAGCGGGGATGCCCTTTTCAATGAGCAGTTCTTC. This gives the protein CASSLGTSGDALFNEQFF. The rearrangement links TRBV7-6 to TRBJ2-1; 12 bases agree with TRBD2. The germline CDR1 and CDR2 sequences are SGHVS and FNYEAQ. This CDR3 has 18 amino acids. Trimming at V came to 1 base and at J to 6 bases, leaving 10 bases not matched to a gene.

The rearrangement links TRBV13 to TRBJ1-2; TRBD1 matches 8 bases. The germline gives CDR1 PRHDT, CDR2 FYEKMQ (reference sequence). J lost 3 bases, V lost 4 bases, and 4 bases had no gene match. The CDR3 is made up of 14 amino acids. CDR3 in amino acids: CASSSTGAYYGYTF. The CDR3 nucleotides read TGTGCCAGCAGCTCGACAGGGGCTTACTATGGCTACACCTTC.

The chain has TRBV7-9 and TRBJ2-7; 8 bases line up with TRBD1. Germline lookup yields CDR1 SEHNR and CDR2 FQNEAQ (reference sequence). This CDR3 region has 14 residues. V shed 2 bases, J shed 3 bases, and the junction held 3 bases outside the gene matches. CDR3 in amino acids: CASSLSGGVYEQYF. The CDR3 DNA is TGTGCCAGCAGCTTATCAGGGGGCGTCTACGAGCAGTACTTC.

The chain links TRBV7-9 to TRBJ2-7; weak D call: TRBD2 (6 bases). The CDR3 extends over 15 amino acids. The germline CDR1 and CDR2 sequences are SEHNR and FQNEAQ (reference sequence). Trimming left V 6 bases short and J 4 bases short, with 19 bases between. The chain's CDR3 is CASSHYSTEGYEQYF. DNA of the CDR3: TGTGCCAGCAGTCATTATTCTACGGAGGGGTACGAGCAGTACTTC.

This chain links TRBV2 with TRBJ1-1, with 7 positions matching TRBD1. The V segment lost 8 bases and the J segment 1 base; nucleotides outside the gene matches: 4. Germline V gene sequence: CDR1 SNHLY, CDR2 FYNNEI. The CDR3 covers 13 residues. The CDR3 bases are TGTGCCAGCCCCGGGACAGCGAACACTGAAGCTTTCTTT. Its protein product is CASPGTANTEAFF. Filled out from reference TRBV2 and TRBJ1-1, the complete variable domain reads EPEVTQTPSHQVTQMGQEVILRCVPISNHLYFYWYRQILGQKVEFLVSFYNNEISEKSEIFDDQFSVERPDGSNFTLKIRSTKLEDSAMYFCASPGTANTEAFFGQGTRLTVV.

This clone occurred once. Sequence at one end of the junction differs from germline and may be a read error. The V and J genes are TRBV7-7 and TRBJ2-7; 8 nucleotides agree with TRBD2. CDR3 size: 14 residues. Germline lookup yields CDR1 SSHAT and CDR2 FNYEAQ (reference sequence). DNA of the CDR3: TGTGCTAGCAGCTTAAACGGCGGCGGGGGGGAGCAGTACTTC. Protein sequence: CASSLNGGGGEQYF. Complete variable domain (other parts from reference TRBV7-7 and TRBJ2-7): GAGVSQSPRYKVTKRGQDVTLRCDPISSHATLYWYQQALGQGPEFLTYFNYEAQPDKSGLPSDRFSAERPEGSISTLTIQRTEQRDSAMYRCASSLNGGGGEQYFGPGTRLTVT.

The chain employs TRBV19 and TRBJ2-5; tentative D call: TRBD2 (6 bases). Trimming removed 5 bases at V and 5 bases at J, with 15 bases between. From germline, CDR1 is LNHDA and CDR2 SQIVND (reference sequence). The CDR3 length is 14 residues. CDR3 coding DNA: TGTGCCAGTAGTCCCGGGGGTAGGTTGGAGACCCAGTACTTC. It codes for CASSPGGRLETQYF.

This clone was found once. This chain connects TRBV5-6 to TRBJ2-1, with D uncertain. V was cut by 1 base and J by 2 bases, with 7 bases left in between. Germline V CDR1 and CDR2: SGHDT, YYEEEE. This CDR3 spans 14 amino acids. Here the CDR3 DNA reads TGTGCCAGCAGCTTGCTTCAGACCTACAATGAGCAGTTCTTC. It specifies CASSLLQTYNEQFF.

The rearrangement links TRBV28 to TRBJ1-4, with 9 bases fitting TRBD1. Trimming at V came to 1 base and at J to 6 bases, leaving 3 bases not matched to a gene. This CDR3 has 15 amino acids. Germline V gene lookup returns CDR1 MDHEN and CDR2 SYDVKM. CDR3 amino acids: CASSLLTGGDEKLFF. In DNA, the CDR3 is TGTGCCAGCAGTTTATTGACAGGGGGGGATGAAAAACTGTTTTTT.

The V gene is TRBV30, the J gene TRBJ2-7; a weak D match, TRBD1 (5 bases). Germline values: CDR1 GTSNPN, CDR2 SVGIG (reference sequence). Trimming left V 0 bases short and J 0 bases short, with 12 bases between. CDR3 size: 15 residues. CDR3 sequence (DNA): TGTGCCTGGAGTGTACAGGCGGCCTACTCCTACGAGCAGTACTTC. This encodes CAWSVQAAYSYEQYF.